These 30 T cell receptor beta chains were all obtained from the same sample, sequenced in a study of T cells in Graves' hyperthyroidism and ophthalmopathy (dated by TCRdb to between 2018 and 2021). Library preparation used multiplex PCR. Sequencing relied on an Illumina HiSeq 2000. TCR beta CDR3 regions were amplified from RNA transcripts. The TCR CDR3 was subjected to a first round of RT-PCR using the HTBI primer set and the Qiagen OneStep RT-PCR kit. TCRdb cleaned the public reads at Q25 with fastp, built clones with MiXCR and kept in-frame beta chains. All rows with the same CDR3 protein become a single entry with the most common DNA and genes. The sample table contains approximately 600,000 distinct CDR3 sequences; only one count was recorded for more than 20% of them. The ten largest clones represent under 35% of the sample. The source material was blood. The receptor source for this set is a man under 40 with Graves' ophthalmopathy.

This clonotype was seen only a few times. The chain is built from TRBV6-1 and TRBJ2-3; D is ambiguous. Germline CDR1 MNHNS, CDR2 SASEGT. The V end lost 6 bases, the J end lost 5 bases, and 9 bases lay between the germline ends. The CDR3 has 12 amino acids. CDR3 nucleotides: TGTGCCAGCAGGAACGGCCGAGATACGCAGTATTTT. Its translation: CASRNGRDTQYF.

This clonotype was seen repeatedly, ten times or more. The chain employs TRBV30 and TRBJ1-5, with D maybe TRBD1 (6 bases). CDR3 size: 14 residues. Germline lookup yields CDR1 GTSNPN and CDR2 SVGIG (reference sequence). Trimming removed 8 bases from V and 2 bases from J, with 16 bases in between. The CDR3 nucleotides read TGTGCCGCCGCCCAGGGGATAGGCAATCAGCCCCAGCATTTT. It codes for CAAAQGIGNQPQHF.

To note about this clonotype: A clone one base away is much larger, so this may be a read error. V is TRBV11-2 and J is TRBJ1-1; D is uncertain. The CDR3 is 16 amino acids. The germline V gene has CDR1 SGHAT and CDR2 FQNNGV. The ends were cut back, 7 bases at V and 1 base at J, with 19 bases in the middle. The CDR3 DNA reads TGTGCCAGCAACCCCACGCAGGAATGGGGGAACACTGAAGCTTTCTTT. This translates into CASNPTQEWGNTEAFF.

This clonotype occurred many times. V and J are TRBV12-3 or TRBV12-4 and TRBJ2-1; possibly TRBD1 for D (5 bases). The germline V and J ends were trimmed by 4 bases and 8 bases, with 18 bases remaining between them. The CDR3 length is 15 residues. This chain's CDR3 is CASSSPDQGRDEQFF. The CDR3 nucleotides read TGTGCCAGCAGTTCCCCTGACCAGGGAAGGGATGAGCAGTTCTTC.

This clonotype was picked up many times. This chain uses TRBV2 with TRBJ2-7; maybe TRBD2 (5 bases). CDR1 and CDR2 (germline): SNHLY, FYNNEI. Trimming stripped 7 bases from V and 0 bases from J, with 13 bases between. The length of the CDR3 is 14 residues. The CDR3 region is CASMESGNSYEQYF. In DNA form, the CDR3 reads TGTGCCAGCATGGAATCCGGGAACTCCTACGAGCAGTACTTC.

This clonotype showed up just a few times. The chain links TRBV5-1 to TRBJ2-7, with 8 bases matching TRBD2. The V segment lost 1 base and the J segment 0 bases; nucleotides outside the gene matches: 9. The CDR3 sequence is 17 residues long. CDR1 and CDR2 from the germline V gene are SGHRS and YFSETQ. The CDR3 DNA reads as TGCGCCAGCAGCTTGTATGGTAGCGGGACGACCTCCTACGAGCAGTACTTC. This encodes CASSLYGSGTTSYEQYF.

The V gene is TRBV5-1, the J gene TRBJ2-2; TRBD1 matches 7 bases. This CDR3 comprises 18 residues. The V and J ends lost 0 bases and 1 base, in that order; junction bases with no gene match: 9. CDR1 is SGHRS, CDR2 YFSETQ, per germline. CDR3 in DNA: TGCGCCAGCAGCTTGGCTGCATGGCAGGGGGAGAACACCGGGGAGCTGTTTTTT. As protein: CASSLAAWQGENTGELFF.

The CDR3 here is CASSFGGASFYNEQFF. CDR3 coding DNA: TGTGCCAGCAGTTTTGGCGGGGCCTCCTTCTACAATGAGCAGTTCTTC. This chain connects TRBV27 to TRBJ2-1; D is perhaps TRBD2 (6 bases). Trimming cost V 3 bases and J 3 bases, with 15 bases left between them. Germline V CDR1 and CDR2: MNHEY, SMNVEV (reference sequence). The CDR3 runs 16 residues.

Comment on this clonotype: A clone one base away is much larger, so this may be a read error. The CDR3 loop is CTSSEFGRINYGYTF. The CDR3 nucleotides are TGTACCAGCAGTGAGTTTGGCAGGATAAACTATGGCTACACCTTC. The V call is TRBV6-1, the J call TRBJ1-2; D uncertain. The CDR3 extends over 15 amino acids. CDR1 MNHNS and CDR2 SASEGT come from the germline V gene.

Only a few counts were recorded for this clonotype. This sequence joins TRBV7-9 and TRBJ2-3; 7 bases map to TRBD2. This CDR3 spans 16 amino acids. Trimming took 3 bases from V and 0 from J; bases not matched to a gene: 6. Germline CDR1 SEHNR, CDR2 FQNEAQ (reference sequence). CDR3 bases: TGTGCCAGCAGCTTCCGGGGGGTGTCGAGCACAGATACGCAGTATTTT. Its protein product is CASSFRGVSSTDTQYF.

This clonotype was seen a few times. The chain carries TRBV19 and TRBJ1-4; D gene unclear. CDR3 length: 16 residues. Per germline, CDR1 LNHDA and CDR2 SQIVND (reference sequence). V lost 5 bases, J lost 3 bases, and 16 bases lay in between. The CDR3 sequence is CASSAVDGRANEKLFF. CDR3 sequence (DNA): TGTGCCAGTAGTGCTGTCGATGGACGAGCTAATGAAAAACTGTTTTTT. Together with reference TRBV19 and TRBJ1-4, the CDR3 gives the full variable domain: DGGITQSPKYLFRKEGQNVTLSCEQNLNHDAMYWYRQDPGQGLRLIYYSQIVNDFQKGDIAEGYSVSREKKESFPLTVTSAQKNPTAFYLCASSAVDGRANEKLFFGSGTQLSVL.

In its sample, this clonotype was seen a few times. The chain joins TRBV12-3 or TRBV12-4 to TRBJ1-5; D is perhaps TRBD1 (6 bases). Trimming removed 7 bases at V and 2 bases at J, with 18 bases between. The CDR3 length is 16 residues. CDR3 nucleotides: TGTGCCAGCACCATGGACGGGGGCATAGGCAATCAGCCCCAGCATTTT. Translation gives CASTMDGGIGNQPQHF.

This clonotype was found a few times. The V call is TRBV11-3, the J call TRBJ1-5; 7 positions agree with TRBD1. Trimming at V came to 0 bases and at J to 4 bases, leaving 9 bases not matched to a gene. The CDR3 length is 17 residues. Germline loops: CDR1 SGHNT, CDR2 YENEEA. The chain's CDR3 is CASSLEPIRDRNQPQHF. Here the CDR3 DNA reads TGTGCCAGCAGCTTAGAACCCATCCGGGACAGAAATCAGCCCCAGCATTTT.

The chain is built from TRBV20-1 and TRBJ2-3, with no clear D. V lost 3 bases to trimming and J lost 4 bases, with 14 bases between them. Germline assignment: CDR1 DFQATT and CDR2 SNEGSKA (reference sequence). This CDR3 spans 14 amino acids. CDR3 coding DNA: TGCAGTGCTAGTCCCCCCCCTGTTTCAGATACGCAGTATTTT. Encoded protein: CSASPPPVSDTQYF.

This clonotype was counted ten times or more. J is TRBJ2-6 and V is TRBV28; D is tentatively TRBD1 or TRBD2 (6 bases each). Trimming took off 7 bases at V and 4 bases at J, with 17 bases between the two ends. Germline loops: CDR1 MDHEN, CDR2 SYDVKM. This CDR3 is 16 amino acids long. The CDR3 DNA follows: TGTGCCAGCACTCGGTGGGGGGCGGACGGGGCCAACGTCCTGACTTTC. It is translated as CASTRWGADGANVLTF.

The rearrangement uses TRBV6-6 and TRBJ2-3, with D possibly being TRBD2 (6 bases). Trimming took 1 base from V and 4 from J, leaving 9 bases between them. Germline V CDR1 and CDR2: MNHNY, SVGAGI (reference sequence). The CDR3 totals 14 residues. The CDR3 spells CASSYWGVADTQYF. CDR3 coding DNA: TGTGCCAGCAGTTACTGGGGGGTGGCAGATACGCAGTATTTT.

In this sample, this clonotype turned up many times. The chain combines TRBV28 with TRBJ1-1; D might be TRBD1 (6 bases). This CDR3 comprises 14 residues. The germline V gene encodes CDR1 MDHEN and CDR2 SYDVKM. Trimming took off 8 bases at V and 1 base at J, with 14 bases between the two ends. As DNA, the CDR3 is TGTGCCAGCGTGGGCCCCAGGGGGAACACTGAAGCTTTCTTT. Its translation is CASVGPRGNTEAFF.

In this sample, this clonotype turned up many times. This chain joins TRBV7-2 and TRBJ2-2; D gene uncertain. V lost 7 bases and J 7 bases, leaving 10 bases between the germline ends. CDR1 and CDR2 from the germline V gene are SGHTA and FQGNSA. This CDR3 spans 12 amino acids. For the CDR3, the DNA is TGTGCCAGCACCCCGTCTGACGGGGAGCTGTTTTTT. Its translation: CASTPSDGELFF.

The chain recombines TRBV12-3 or TRBV12-4 with TRBJ2-3, with D unclear. With 3 bases removed from V and 2 bases from J, the gap between germline ends came to 12 bases. There are 15 residues in the CDR3. The CDR3 DNA is TGTGCCAGCAGTTTCCAATACTCTTACACAGATACGCAGTATTTT. It encodes CASSFQYSYTDTQYF.

The CDR3 nucleotides are TGTGCCAGCAGCCCCGGGACTAGCGGGACCCATGAGCAGTTCTTC. Its protein product is CASSPGTSGTHEQFF. V is TRBV28 and J is TRBJ2-1; TRBD2 matches at 13 bases. CDR3 length equals 15 residues. V was clipped by 6 bases and J by 8 bases; unmatched bases: 7. The germline CDR1 and CDR2 sequences are MDHEN and SYDVKM.

There are a few counts of this clonotype. This rearrangement joins TRBV2 to TRBJ2-2; 12 bases agree with TRBD2. The CDR3 is 17 residues long. The germline V gene has CDR1 SNHLY and CDR2 FYNNEI. Unmatched junction bases numbered 5, after V lost 5 bases and J lost 1 base. The CDR3 is CASSPGLAGLNTGELFF. The CDR3 nucleotides are TGTGCCAGCAGTCCAGGACTAGCGGGATTGAACACCGGGGAGCTGTTTTTT. Variable domain in full (rest from reference TRBV2 and TRBJ2-2): EPEVTQTPSHQVTQMGQEVILRCVPISNHLYFYWYRQILGQKVEFLVSFYNNEISEKSEIFDDQFSVERPDGSNFTLKIRSTKLEDSAMYFCASSPGLAGLNTGELFFGEGSRLTVL.

This clonotype appeared many times. The rearrangement uses TRBV28 and TRBJ2-1; 9 bases agree with TRBD2. J was trimmed by 7 bases and V by 1 base; bases with no gene match: 5. The CDR3 runs 15 residues. Germline V gene sequence: CDR1 MDHEN, CDR2 SYDVKM. The chain's CDR3 is CASSLSVAGANEQFF. CDR3 DNA: TGTGCCAGCAGTTTATCGGTAGCGGGGGCGAATGAGCAGTTCTTC.

This clonotype turned up a few times. One end of the junction fails to match germline, which may point to a read error. This chain uses TRBV6-1 with TRBJ2-7, with 7 bases aligning to TRBD1. Germline V CDR1 and CDR2: MNHNS, SASEGT. The CDR3 has 14 residues. The CDR3 loop reads CASSPGTVTYERYF. The CDR3 coding sequence is TGTGCCAGCAGTCCCGGGACAGTTACCTACGAGCGGTACTTC.

This clonotype occurred many times. This chain connects TRBV5-1 to TRBJ2-3; D may be TRBD2 (5 bases). The ends were cut back, 6 bases at V and 6 bases at J, with 17 bases in the middle. Germline loops: CDR1 SGHRS, CDR2 YFSETQ. CDR3 length: 14 residues. The CDR3 loop reads CASKDGVPMDTQYF. The CDR3 DNA reads TGCGCCAGCAAGGACGGGGTTCCCATGGATACGCAGTATTTT.

This rearrangement joins TRBV12-3 or TRBV12-4 to TRBJ1-3; 7 bases are shared with TRBD1. Losses at the gene ends were 7 bases for V and 0 bases for J; bases not matched to a gene: 12. CDR3 size: 17 residues. CDR3 DNA: TGTGCCAGCACCCCTCACAGGGGCCCTTTCTCTGGAAACACCATATATTTT. Amino acids: CASTPHRGPFSGNTIYF.

The gene calls are TRBV4-1 and TRBJ1-1; the D is unclear. The CDR3 loop spans 13 amino acids. Germline CDR1 and CDR2: MGHRA and YSYEKL. Trimming stripped 0 bases from V and 4 bases from J, with 6 bases between. The CDR3 region is CASSQDGLTEAFF. The CDR3 DNA is TGCGCCAGCAGCCAAGATGGCCTCACTGAAGCTTTCTTT.

This clonotype was seen many times. The chain recombines TRBV11-2 with TRBJ2-5; TRBD1 matches 10 bases. After removal of 5 bases from V and 12 bases from J, the junction contained 6 bases not matched to a gene. The CDR3 sequence is 12 residues long. Germline V gives CDR1 SGHAT, CDR2 FQNNGV. CDR3 residues: CASSPGQGVEYF. For the CDR3, the DNA is TGTGCCAGCAGCCCAGGACAGGGGGTAGAGTACTTC.

CDR3 nucleotide sequence: TGTGCCAGCAGCCTGGGACTAGCGGGAGCCTCGCCCCAGTTCTTC. Encoded protein: CASSLGLAGASPQFF. The chain employs TRBV7-2 and TRBJ2-1; 14 nucleotides agree with TRBD2. Germline V gene lookup returns CDR1 SGHTA and CDR2 FQGNSA. This CDR3 contains 15 residues. Trimming took 5 bases from V and 13 from J; bases not matched to a gene: 10.

Here the CDR3 DNA reads TGTGCCAGCAGCGAAAAGGGACAGGGGGCCGGGGAGACCCAGTACTTC. This encodes CASSEKGQGAGETQYF. This chain joins TRBV14 and TRBJ2-5, with TRBD1 identical over 12 bases. Germline loops: CDR1 SGHDN, CDR2 FVKESK. This CDR3 comprises 16 residues. Trimming cost V 5 bases and J 5 bases; bases outside gene matches: 9.

This clonotype has only a few counts. V usage is TRBV20-1 and J usage is TRBJ2-3; TRBD2 matches 10 bases. The germline V gene has CDR1 DFQATT and CDR2 SNEGSKA (reference sequence). Trimming took 5 bases from V and 6 from J; bases not matched to a gene: 17. The CDR3 consists of 17 residues. The CDR3 coding sequence is TGCAGTGCTTCGGACAGGGAGGTAGCGGGAGGTGACGATACGCAGTATTTT. Protein: CSASDREVAGGDDTQYF.